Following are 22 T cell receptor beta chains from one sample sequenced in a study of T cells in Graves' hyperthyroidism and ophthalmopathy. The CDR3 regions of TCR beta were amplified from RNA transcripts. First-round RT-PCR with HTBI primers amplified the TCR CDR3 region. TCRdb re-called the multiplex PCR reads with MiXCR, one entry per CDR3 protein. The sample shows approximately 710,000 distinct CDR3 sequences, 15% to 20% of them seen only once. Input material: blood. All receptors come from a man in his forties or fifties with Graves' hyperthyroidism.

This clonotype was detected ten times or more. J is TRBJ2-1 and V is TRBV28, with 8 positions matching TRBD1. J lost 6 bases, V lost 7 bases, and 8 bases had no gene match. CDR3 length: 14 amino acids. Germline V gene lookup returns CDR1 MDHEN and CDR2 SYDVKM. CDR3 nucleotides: TGTGCCAGCATACACAGGGGGAGTGGCAATGAGCAGTTCTTC. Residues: CASIHRGSGNEQFF.

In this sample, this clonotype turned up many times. The CDR3: CAISDEGKYGYTF. The CDR3 DNA reads TGTGCCATCAGTGACGAAGGGAAATATGGCTACACCTTC. The genes are TRBV10-3 and TRBJ1-2; D gene uncertain. V dropped 3 bases and J dropped 5 bases, with 10 bases sitting between them. CDR1 is ENHRY and CDR2 is SYGVKD in the germline V gene. This CDR3 is 13 amino acids long.

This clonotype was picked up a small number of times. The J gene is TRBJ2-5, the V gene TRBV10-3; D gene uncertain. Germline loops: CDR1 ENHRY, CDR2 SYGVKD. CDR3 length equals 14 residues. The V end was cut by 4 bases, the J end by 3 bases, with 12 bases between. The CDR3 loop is CAISAPVLKETQYF. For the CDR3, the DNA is TGTGCCATCAGTGCCCCAGTACTGAAAGAGACCCAGTACTTC.

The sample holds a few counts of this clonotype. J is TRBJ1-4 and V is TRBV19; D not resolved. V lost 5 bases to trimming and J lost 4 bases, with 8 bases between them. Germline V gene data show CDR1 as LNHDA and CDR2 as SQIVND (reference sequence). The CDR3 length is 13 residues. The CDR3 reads CASSLGNNEKLFF. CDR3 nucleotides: TGTGCCAGTAGTCTCGGGAATAATGAAAAACTGTTTTTT. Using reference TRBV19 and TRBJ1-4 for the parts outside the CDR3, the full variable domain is DGGITQSPKYLFRKEGQNVTLSCEQNLNHDAMYWYRQDPGQGLRLIYYSQIVNDFQKGDIAEGYSVSREKKESFPLTVTSAQKNPTAFYLCASSLGNNEKLFFGSGTQLSVL.

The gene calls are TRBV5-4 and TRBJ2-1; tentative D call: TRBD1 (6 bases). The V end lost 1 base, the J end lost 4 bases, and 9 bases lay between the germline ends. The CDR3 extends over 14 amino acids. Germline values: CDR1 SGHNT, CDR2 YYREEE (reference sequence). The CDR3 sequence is CASSLIGQYNEQFF. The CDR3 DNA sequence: TGTGCCAGCAGCTTGATTGGACAGTACAATGAGCAGTTCTTC.

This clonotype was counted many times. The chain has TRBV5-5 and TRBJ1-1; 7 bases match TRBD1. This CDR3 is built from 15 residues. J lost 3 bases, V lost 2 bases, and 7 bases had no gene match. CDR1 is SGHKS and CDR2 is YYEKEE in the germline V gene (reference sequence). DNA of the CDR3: TGTGCCAGCAGCTTCAGGCAGGGGGATTACACTGAAGCTTTCTTT. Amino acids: CASSFRQGDYTEAFF. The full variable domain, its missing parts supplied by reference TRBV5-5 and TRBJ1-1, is DAGVTQSPTHLIKTRGQQVTLRCSPISGHKSVSWYQQVLGQGPQFIFQYYEKEERGRGNFPDRFSARQFPNYSSELNVNALLLGDSALYLCASSFRQGDYTEAFFGQGTRLTVV.

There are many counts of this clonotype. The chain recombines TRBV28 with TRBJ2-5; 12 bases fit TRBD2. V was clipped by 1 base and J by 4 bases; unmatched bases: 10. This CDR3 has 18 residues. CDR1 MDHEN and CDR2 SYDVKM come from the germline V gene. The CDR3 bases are TGTGCCAGCAGTTTATTATTAGGGCAACTAGCGGGAGGAGAGACCCAGTACTTC. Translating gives CASSLLLGQLAGGETQYF.

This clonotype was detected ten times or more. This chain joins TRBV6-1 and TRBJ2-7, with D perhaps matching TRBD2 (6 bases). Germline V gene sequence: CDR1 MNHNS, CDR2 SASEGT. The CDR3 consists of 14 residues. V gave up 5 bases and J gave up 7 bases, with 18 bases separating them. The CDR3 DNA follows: TGTGCCAGCAGTCCCCAGCGGGCGCAAGGGGAGCAGTACTTC. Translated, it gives CASSPQRAQGEQYF.

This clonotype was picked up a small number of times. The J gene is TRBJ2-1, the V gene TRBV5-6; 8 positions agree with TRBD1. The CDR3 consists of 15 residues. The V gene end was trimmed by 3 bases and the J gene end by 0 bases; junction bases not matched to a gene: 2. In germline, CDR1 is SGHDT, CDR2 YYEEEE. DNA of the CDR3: TGTGCCAGCAGCTCAGGGGGCTACTCCTACAATGAGCAGTTCTTC. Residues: CASSSGGYSYNEQFF.

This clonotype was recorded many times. As DNA, the CDR3 is TGTGCCAGCAGTTTAGCCTGGTCGGCTAGCGGGAGGGATCCGTACAATGAGCAGTTCTTC. Translating gives CASSLAWSASGRDPYNEQFF. This chain connects TRBV12-3 or TRBV12-4 to TRBJ2-1; TRBD2 aligns across 12 bases. The trim removed 0 bases at V and 4 bases at J, leaving 13 bases unmatched. The CDR3 covers 20 residues.

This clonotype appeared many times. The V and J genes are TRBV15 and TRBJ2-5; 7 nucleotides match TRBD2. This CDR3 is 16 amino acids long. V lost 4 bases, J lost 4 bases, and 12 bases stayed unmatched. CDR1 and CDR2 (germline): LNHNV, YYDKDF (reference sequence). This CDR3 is CATSKEKRGVAETQYF. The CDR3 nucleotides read TGTGCCACCAGCAAAGAGAAGCGGGGAGTCGCAGAGACCCAGTACTTC.

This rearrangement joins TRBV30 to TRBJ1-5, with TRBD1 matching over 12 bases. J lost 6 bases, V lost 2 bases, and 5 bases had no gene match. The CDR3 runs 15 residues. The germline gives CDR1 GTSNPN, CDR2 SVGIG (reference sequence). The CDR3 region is CAWSLGQGAFQPQHF. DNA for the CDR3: TGTGCCTGGAGTCTGGGACAGGGGGCGTTTCAGCCCCAGCATTTT.

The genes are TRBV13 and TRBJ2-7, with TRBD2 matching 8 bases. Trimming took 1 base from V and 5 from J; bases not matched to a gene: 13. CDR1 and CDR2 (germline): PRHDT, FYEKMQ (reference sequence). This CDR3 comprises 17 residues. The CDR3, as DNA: TGTGCCAGCAGCTTAGACGAGGGTAGCGGGAAACTCCACGAGCAGTACTTC. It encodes CASSLDEGSGKLHEQYF.

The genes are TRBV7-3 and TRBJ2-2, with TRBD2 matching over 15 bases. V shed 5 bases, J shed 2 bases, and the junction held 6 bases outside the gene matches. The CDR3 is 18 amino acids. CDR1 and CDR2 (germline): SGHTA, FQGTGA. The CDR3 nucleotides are TGTGCCAGCAGCCCAATGGGACTAGCGGGAGGAAACACCGGGGAGCTGTTTTTT. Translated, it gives CASSPMGLAGGNTGELFF.

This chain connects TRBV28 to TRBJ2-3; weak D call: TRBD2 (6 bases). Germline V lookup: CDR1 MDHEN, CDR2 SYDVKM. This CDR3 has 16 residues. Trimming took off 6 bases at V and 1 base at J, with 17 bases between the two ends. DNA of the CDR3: TGTGCCAGCAGGGAATCGTCGGGAGCGGGCACAGATACGCAGTATTTT. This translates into CASRESSGAGTDTQYF.

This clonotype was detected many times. The CDR3 reads CASSTSSGGRETQYF. DNA of the CDR3: TGTGCCAGCAGTACCTCTAGCGGAGGGAGGGAGACCCAGTACTTC. The V gene is TRBV28, the J gene TRBJ2-5, with 7 bases identical to TRBD2. CDR1 MDHEN and CDR2 SYDVKM come from the germline V gene. Germline trimming cut 5 bases from V and 5 bases from J; bases unmatched to any gene: 11. CDR3 length: 15 residues.

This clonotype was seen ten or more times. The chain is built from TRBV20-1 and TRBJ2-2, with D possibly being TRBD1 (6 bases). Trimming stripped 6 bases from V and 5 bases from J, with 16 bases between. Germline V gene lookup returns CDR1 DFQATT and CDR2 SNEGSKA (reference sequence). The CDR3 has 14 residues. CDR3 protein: CSAPPQGPTGELFF. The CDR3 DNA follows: TGCAGTGCCCCACCACAGGGACCAACCGGGGAGCTGTTTTTT.

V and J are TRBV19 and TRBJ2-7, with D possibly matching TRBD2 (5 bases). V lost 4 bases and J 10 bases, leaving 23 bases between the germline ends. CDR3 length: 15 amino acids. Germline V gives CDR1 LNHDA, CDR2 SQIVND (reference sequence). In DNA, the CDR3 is TGTGCCAGTAGTACGCGTGTTGGGAGCCTACGAGGCCAGTACTTC. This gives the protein CASSTRVGSLRGQYF. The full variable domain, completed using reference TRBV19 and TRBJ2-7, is DGGITQSPKYLFRKEGQNVTLSCEQNLNHDAMYWYRQDPGQGLRLIYYSQIVNDFQKGDIAEGYSVSREKKESFPLTVTSAQKNPTAFYLCASSTRVGSLRGQYFGPGTRLTVT.

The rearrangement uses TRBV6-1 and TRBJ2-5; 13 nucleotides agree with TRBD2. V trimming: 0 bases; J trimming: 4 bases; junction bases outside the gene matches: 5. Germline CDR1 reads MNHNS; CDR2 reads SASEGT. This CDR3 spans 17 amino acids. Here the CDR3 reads CASSEAGLAGDRETQYF. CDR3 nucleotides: TGTGCCAGCAGTGAAGCCGGACTAGCGGGAGATCGAGAGACCCAGTACTTC.

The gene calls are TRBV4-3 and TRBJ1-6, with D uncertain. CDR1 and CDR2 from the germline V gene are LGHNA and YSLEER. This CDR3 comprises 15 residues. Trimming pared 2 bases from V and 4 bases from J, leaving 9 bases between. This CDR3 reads CASSQLTVYNSPLHF. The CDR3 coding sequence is TGCGCCAGCAGCCAACTGACGGTTTATAATTCACCCCTCCACTTT.

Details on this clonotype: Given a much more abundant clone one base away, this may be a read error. The CDR3 here is CASSLAGHREETRYF. The CDR3 bases are TGTGCCAGCAGCTTGGCGGGACACCGCGAAGAGACCCGGTACTTC. This chain links TRBV27 with TRBJ2-5, with D perhaps given as TRBD1 or TRBD2 (6 bases each). Germline CDR1 reads MNHEY; CDR2 reads SMNVEV (reference sequence). This CDR3 spans 15 amino acids.

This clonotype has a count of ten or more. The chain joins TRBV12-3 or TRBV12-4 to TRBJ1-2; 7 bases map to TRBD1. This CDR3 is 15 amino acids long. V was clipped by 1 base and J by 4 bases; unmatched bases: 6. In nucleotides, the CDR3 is TGTGCCAGCAGTTTAGGTCAGGGGGGGATCTATGGCTACACCTTC. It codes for CASSLGQGGIYGYTF.